This T cell receptor beta chain was recorded in a study of regulatory T cells in long-lasting Graves disease. Sequencing libraries for TCR beta were prepared with iRepertoire HTBI primers and Arm-PCR of CDR3 regions. TCRdb re-called the multiplex PCR reads with MiXCR, one entry per CDR3 protein. Altogether 200,000 to 250,000 distinct CDR3 sequences are present, 15% to 20% being singletons, with the ten largest covering roughly 10%. Germline V CDR1 and CDR2: WSHSY, SAAADI. Trimming at V came to 10 bases and at J to 0 bases, leaving 3 bases not matched to a gene. This CDR3 spans 14 amino acids. Notes on the study in general: Patients whose Graves' disease persisted exhibited lower TCR diversity than those newly diagnosed.

This clonotype has a count of ten or more. Its antigen is undetermined. Time point denoted: newly diagnosed GD, antithyroid drugs for less than 3 months. The TCR library was prepared using RNA isolated from PBMCs. This same sample was also taken into another study, of T cells in Graves' hyperthyroidism and ophthalmopathy. That study adds: Through a model of 13 V-J features, ophthalmopathy was separated from stable hyperthyroidism.

The sample here was peripheral blood mononuclear cells (PBMCs), taken at new diagnosis, from a patient treated with antithyroid drugs. This sequence joins TRBV10-2 and TRBJ2-3; 11 positions agree with TRBD2. This clonotype was sampled from a woman in her thirties with Graves disease. This CDR3 is CATGLAVSTDTQYF. The DNA for the CDR3 is TGCGCCACGGGACTAGCGGTTAGCACAGATACGCAGTATTTT.